Here is one TCR beta chain with its context. The CDR3 has 17 residues. V trimming: 2 bases; J trimming: 2 bases; junction bases outside the gene matches: 10. Germline V gene lookup returns CDR1 SGDLS and CDR2 YYNGEE. The sample is drawn from a study of blood T cell repertoires in COVID-19. Generated by immunoSEQ multiplex PCR, the TCRdb table keeps only in-frame clones and is missing some. The sample has fewer than 500,000 clones, roughly 85% seen once. This chain connects TRBV9 to TRBJ2-3; 8 nucleotides align to TRBD1. This sequence was found in a woman under 30 with acute COVID-19. The sample taken for sequencing was PBMCs or T cells enriched from blood (not recorded which). In DNA form, the CDR3 reads TGTGCCAGCAGCGTTTTTAAAGGGACAGGCCTCACAGATACGCAGTATTTT. It encodes CASSVFKGTGLTDTQYF.